This T cell receptor (beta chain) was documented in a study of cytomegalovirus exposure and HLA in healthy donors. General observations from the study: Among the most significant clusters, several appeared linked to common viral pathogens in a later analysis. The study recorded 164 TCR beta chains that were cytomegalovirus-associated.

A multiplex PCR was run with 60 Vbeta primers and 13 Jbeta primers. TCRdb's table, derived via immunoSEQ multiplex PCR, lists solely in-frame clones and lacks some. Seen here are 90,000 or so clones, 65% to 75% observed once, and the top ten hold around 4.3%. For this clone: Antigen specificity is unknown.

The CDR3 sequence is 15 residues long. The ends were cut back, 0 bases at V and 6 bases at J, with 13 bases in the middle. Germline values: CDR1 SGDLS, CDR2 YYNGEE. V usage is TRBV9 and J usage is TRBJ2-1, with D possibly matching TRBD2 (6 bases). The source of this sequence is a man between 60 and 75 years old in good health and CMV-seronegative. The sequenced sample was PBMCs. CDR3 residues: CASSVGGGVGNEQFF. CDR3 coding DNA: TGTGCCAGCAGCGTAGGAGGAGGGGTTGGCAATGAGCAGTTCTTC.